This TCR beta chain was documented in a study of ipilimumab plus nivolumab after autologous stem cell transplantation. V lost 3 bases, J lost 4 bases, and 6 bases lay in between. This CDR3 contains 12 residues. In germline, CDR1 is LNHDA, CDR2 SQIVND (reference sequence). Sequencing was performed with immunoSEQ multiplex PCR; in TCRdb, only in-frame clones are kept and a portion is missing. Here the sample spans approximately 4,000 clones, about 91% being singletons. The rearrangement joins TRBV19 to TRBJ1-2; no firm D call. The receptor comes from a male donor with multiple myeloma. Sequences were derived from PBMCs, sampled in a trial of ipilimumab plus nivolumab as post-transplant consolidation. This chain's CDR3 is CASSISPYGYTF. The CDR3 region has the DNA TGTGCCAGTAGTATCTCCCCCTATGGCTACACCTTC. Full variable domain (remainder filled in from reference TRBV19 and TRBJ1-2): DGGITQSPKYLFRKEGQNVTLSCEQNLNHDAMYWYRQDPGQGLRLIYYSQIVNDFQKGDIAEGYSVSREKKESFPLTVTSAQKNPTAFYLCASSISPYGYTFGSGTRLTVV.